What follows are 32 T cell receptor beta chains derived from one specimen sequenced in a study of T cell repertoires in cytomegalovirus infection. MiXCR, run by TCRdb on the reads, gives a single entry per CDR3 protein. The table records 150,000 to 200,000 distinct CDR3 sequences, roughly a sixth of them present only once. Sequenced: CD8+ T cells from PBMCs. The receptors were sampled from a human donor in good health (CMV status not recorded). Some clones in this sample may be carry-over from other donors' samples.

This clonotype was counted once. The V gene is TRBV7-8, the J gene TRBJ1-2, with D possibly matching TRBD1 (5 bases). Per the germline V gene, CDR1 is SGHVS and CDR2 is FQNEAQ. The CDR3 runs to 14 residues. The V gene lost 5 bases and the J gene lost 7 bases, with 17 bases spanning the gap. The CDR3 protein is CASSPGHGAGGYTF. For the CDR3, the DNA is TGTGCCAGCAGCCCAGGACATGGGGCGGGTGGCTACACCTTC. Using reference TRBV7-8 and TRBJ1-2 for the parts outside the CDR3, the full variable domain is GAGVSQSPRYKVAKRGQDVALRCDPISGHVSLFWYQQALGQGPEFLTYFQNEAQLDKSGLPSDRFFAERPEGSVSTLKIQRTQQEDSAVYLCASSPGHGAGGYTFGSGTRLTVV.

The chain is built from TRBV12-3 or TRBV12-4 and TRBJ2-1; TRBD2 aligns across 8 bases. V lost 3 bases, J lost 8 bases, and 9 bases stayed unmatched. This CDR3 is built from 15 residues. The CDR3 DNA follows: TGTGCCAGCAGTTTGTCCCGGACTAGCTTCGATGAGCAGTTCTTC. Translating gives CASSLSRTSFDEQFF.

This sequence joins TRBV7-9 and TRBJ1-5; 11 bases align to TRBD1. Losses at the gene ends were 5 bases for V and 8 bases for J; bases not matched to a gene: 11. This CDR3 spans 16 amino acids. Germline lookup yields CDR1 SEHNR and CDR2 FQNEAQ (reference sequence). The CDR3 is CASSVPGTGGEEPQHF. The CDR3 bases are TGTGCCAGCAGCGTCCCCGGGACAGGGGGTGAGGAGCCCCAGCATTTT. The entire variable domain, with the rest obtained from reference TRBV7-9 and TRBJ1-5, is as follows: DTGVSQNPRHKITKRGQNVTFRCDPISEHNRLYWYRQTLGQGPEFLTYFQNEAQLEKSRLLSDRFSAERPKGSFSTLEIQRTEQGDSAMYLCASSVPGTGGEEPQHFGDGTRLSIL.

This sequence joins TRBV5-1 and TRBJ2-2; D is perhaps TRBD2 (6 bases). Looked up from germline, CDR1 is SGHRS and CDR2 is YFSETQ. Trimming shortened V by 1 base and J by 1 base, and 11 bases separated the two germline ends. This CDR3 contains 16 residues. The chain's CDR3 is CASSLLGGENTGELFF. The CDR3 DNA is TGCGCCAGCAGCTTGCTCGGGGGAGAGAACACCGGGGAGCTGTTTTTT.

This clonotype was observed a few times. The chain has TRBV14 and TRBJ2-2, with D maybe TRBD2 (6 bases). The length of the CDR3 is 17 residues. Germline values: CDR1 SGHDN, CDR2 FVKESK. V was trimmed by 0 bases and J by 3 bases, leaving 14 bases between them. CDR3 region: CASSQEKEGAYTGELFF. CDR3 in DNA: TGTGCCAGCAGCCAAGAAAAGGAGGGCGCTTACACCGGGGAGCTGTTTTTT.

The chain is built from TRBV7-9 and TRBJ2-7, with D possibly being TRBD1 (5 bases). V was trimmed by 1 base and J by 0 bases, leaving 10 bases between them. Germline CDR1 SEHNR, CDR2 FQNEAQ (reference sequence). This CDR3 has 15 residues. The CDR3 sequence is CASSLDARVSYEQYF. CDR3 DNA sequence: TGTGCCAGCAGCTTAGACGCCAGGGTCTCCTACGAGCAGTACTTC.

The rearrangement uses TRBV7-9 and TRBJ2-2; D may be TRBD1 (6 bases). The germline V gene has CDR1 SEHNR and CDR2 FQNEAQ (reference sequence). This CDR3 is built from 16 residues. Trimming left V 4 bases short and J 7 bases short, with 19 bases between. The CDR3 coding sequence is TGTGCCAGCAGCTCCCGCTGGCCCAGGGGCGACGGGGAGCTGTTTTTT. Its protein product is CASSSRWPRGDGELFF.

The chain uses TRBV9 and TRBJ1-2; possibly TRBD1 for D (6 bases). The length of the CDR3 is 14 residues. The V gene lost 0 bases and the J gene lost 2 bases, with 8 bases spanning the gap. The germline V gene has CDR1 SGDLS and CDR2 YYNGEE. This CDR3 is CASSVAGGNYGYTF. In DNA form, the CDR3 reads TGTGCCAGCAGCGTAGCCGGGGGCAACTATGGCTACACCTTC. Combining the CDR3 with reference TRBV9 and TRBJ1-2 gives the whole variable domain DSGVTQTPKHLITATGQRVTLRCSPRSGDLSVYWYQQSLDQGLQFLIQYYNGEERAKGNILERFSAQQFPDLHSELNLSSLELGDSALYFCASSVAGGNYGYTFGSGTRLTVV.

The gene calls are TRBV7-9 and TRBJ2-5; 7 bases map to TRBD1. Per germline, CDR1 SEHNR and CDR2 FQNEAQ (reference sequence). CDR3 length: 15 residues. With 4 bases clipped from V and 0 bases from J, the junction kept 5 bases outside the gene matches. The CDR3 region has the DNA TGTGCCAGCAGCTCCGGACAGGTATACCAAGAGACCCAGTACTTC. This translates into CASSSGQVYQETQYF.

The chain combines TRBV4-3 with TRBJ2-7, with D possibly called TRBD1 or TRBD2 (5 bases each). The CDR3 has 14 residues. Germline CDR1 reads LGHNA; CDR2 reads YSLEER. Trimming left V 3 bases short and J 7 bases short, with 16 bases between. In nucleotides, the CDR3 is TGCGCCAGCAGCCAGGGACCGACGTATATGGAGCAGTACTTC. Translation: CASSQGPTYMEQYF.

The V call is TRBV7-9, the J call TRBJ2-6; D is uncertain. The length of the CDR3 is 18 residues. CDR1 is SEHNR and CDR2 is FQNEAQ in the germline V gene (reference sequence). V dropped 3 bases and J dropped 0 bases, with 15 bases sitting between them. The CDR3 protein is CASSLPQDGNSGANVLTF. The CDR3 DNA reads TGTGCCAGCAGCTTGCCCCAGGACGGAAACTCTGGGGCCAACGTCCTGACTTTC.

The chain uses TRBV7-9 and TRBJ2-5, with 9 bases aligning to TRBD1. Trimming took 5 bases from V and 1 from J; bases not matched to a gene: 14. This CDR3 has 18 amino acids. Germline-derived CDR1 and CDR2 are SEHNR and FQNEAQ (reference sequence). The CDR3 protein is CASSTLSADRGFQETQYF. The DNA for the CDR3 is TGTGCCAGCAGCACCCTATCGGCGGACAGGGGATTCCAAGAGACCCAGTACTTC. Full variable domain (remainder filled in from reference TRBV7-9 and TRBJ2-5): DTGVSQNPRHKITKRGQNVTFRCDPISEHNRLYWYRQTLGQGPEFLTYFQNEAQLEKSRLLSDRFSAERPKGSFSTLEIQRTEQGDSAMYLCASSTLSADRGFQETQYFGPGTRLLVL.

The sample holds a few counts of this clonotype. This chain uses TRBV4-1 with TRBJ2-5, with D unclear. Per germline, CDR1 MGHRA and CDR2 YSYEKL. Trimming stripped 0 bases from V and 2 bases from J, with 10 bases between. The CDR3 runs to 15 residues. CDR3 bases: TGCGCCAGCAGCCAAGAATGGGCTTGGCAAGAGACCCAGTACTTC. Its protein product is CASSQEWAWQETQYF.

This clonotype was found a few times. The gene calls are TRBV7-9 and TRBJ1-2; D not resolved. This CDR3 region has 14 residues. V dropped 7 bases and J dropped 3 bases, with 15 bases sitting between them. The germline V gene has CDR1 SEHNR and CDR2 FQNEAQ (reference sequence). The CDR3 sequence: CASTPVWQDYGYTF. The DNA for the CDR3 is TGTGCCAGCACTCCCGTATGGCAGGACTATGGCTACACCTTC.

The rearrangement joins TRBV29-1 to TRBJ1-2, with D uncertain. Germline-derived CDR1 and CDR2 are SQVTM and ANQGSEA. V shed 4 bases and J shed 4 bases, with 10 bases lying between them. This CDR3 region has 12 residues. The CDR3 nucleotides read TGCAGCGTTGGACCCGTACCCTATGGCTACACCTTC. It specifies CSVGPVPYGYTF.

This clonotype was counted a few times. This chain joins TRBV11-2 and TRBJ2-3, with D unresolved. There are 16 residues in the CDR3. V lost 5 bases, J lost 4 bases, and 19 bases lay in between. Per the germline V gene, CDR1 is SGHAT and CDR2 is FQNNGV. In DNA form, the CDR3 reads TGTGCCAGCAGCCCACCTAAGGTCTACCCCCCAGATACGCAGTATTTT. Its protein is CASSPPKVYPPDTQYF. The full variable domain, its missing parts supplied by reference TRBV11-2 and TRBJ2-3, is EAGVAQSPRYKIIEKRQSVAFWCNPISGHATLYWYQQILGQGPKLLIQFQNNGVVDDSQLPKDRFSAERLKGVDSTLKIQPAKLEDSAVYLCASSPPKVYPPDTQYFGPGTRLTVL.

This chain joins TRBV28 and TRBJ2-7; D possibly uses TRBD1 or TRBD2 (5 bases each). The CDR3 runs 15 residues. Germline lookup yields CDR1 MDHEN and CDR2 SYDVKM. V shed 5 bases and J shed 0 bases, with 14 bases lying between them. In DNA, the CDR3 is TGTGCCAGCAGTCTCCTTCGGGGCCTCTCCTACGAGCAGTACTTC. Protein sequence: CASSLLRGLSYEQYF.

The rearrangement uses TRBV28 and TRBJ1-1, with TRBD1 matching 9 bases. This CDR3 is built from 15 residues. Germline V gene sequence: CDR1 MDHEN, CDR2 SYDVKM. V shed 3 bases and J 5 bases; nucleotides not matched to a gene: 7. As DNA, the CDR3 is TGTGCCAGCAGTTTCGTCCGGGACAGGGAGACTGAAGCTTTCTTT. It translates to CASSFVRDRETEAFF.

This clonotype was seen a few times. One end of the junction fails to match germline, which may point to a read error. The genes are TRBV7-6 and TRBJ2-3; D may be TRBD2 (6 bases). CDR1 and CDR2 (germline): SGHVS, FNYEAQ. The CDR3 sequence is 13 residues long. CDR3 coding DNA: TGTGCTAGCAGCTTCTCGGCGGGGGATACGCAGTATTTT. This encodes CASSFSAGDTQYF.

This clonotype was seen more than once but under ten times. The chain couples TRBV7-8 to TRBJ1-1; no clear D gene. The CDR3 has 12 residues. V was shortened by 1 base and J by 4 bases, with 4 bases between the two germline ends. The germline V gene has CDR1 SGHVS and CDR2 FQNEAQ. The CDR3 here is CASSLDSTEAFF. The CDR3 region has the DNA TGTGCCAGCAGCTTAGACTCCACTGAAGCTTTCTTT.

This clonotype turned up a few times. The rearrangement joins TRBV20-1 to TRBJ1-1; D perhaps matches TRBD1 (6 bases). V gave up 0 bases and J gave up 4 bases, with 6 bases separating them. The germline V gene has CDR1 DFQATT and CDR2 SNEGSKA (reference sequence). The CDR3 length is 12 residues. The CDR3 region is CSAREQGTEAFF. CDR3 DNA sequence: TGCAGTGCTAGAGAACAGGGCACTGAAGCTTTCTTT.

In its sample, this clonotype was seen a few times. The V and J genes are TRBV7-2 and TRBJ2-1; 8 nucleotides align to TRBD1. Trimming at V came to 2 bases and at J to 3 bases, leaving 9 bases not matched to a gene. The V gene's germline CDR1 is SGHTA and CDR2 FQGNSA. This CDR3 has 17 amino acids. The CDR3 region is CASSLSPGTGHYNEQFF. For the CDR3, the DNA is TGTGCCAGCAGCTTATCCCCCGGGACAGGACACTACAATGAGCAGTTCTTC.

The rearrangement links TRBV7-9 to TRBJ1-1, with 7 bases lining up with TRBD1. Trimming cost V 3 bases and J 0 bases; bases outside gene matches: 4. Germline V gene sequence: CDR1 SEHNR, CDR2 FQNEAQ (reference sequence). This CDR3 region has 15 residues. CDR3 sequence (DNA): TGTGCCAGCAGCTTCGCCGACAGGGTGAACACTGAAGCTTTCTTT. Translating gives CASSFADRVNTEAFF.

This clonotype was detected only a few times. In DNA, the CDR3 is TGTGCCAGCAGTTTATCGGGGAGGGGGGAGCAGTTCTTC. It translates to CASSLSGRGEQFF. V usage is TRBV27 and J usage is TRBJ2-1; tentative D call: TRBD2 (7 bases). The ends were cut back, 0 bases at V and 10 bases at J, with 10 bases in the middle. CDR3 length: 13 residues. Germline V gives CDR1 MNHEY, CDR2 SMNVEV (reference sequence).

This clonotype occurred many times. The genes are TRBV7-9 and TRBJ2-5; 8 nucleotides align to TRBD1. Losses at the gene ends were 5 bases for V and 5 bases for J; bases not matched to a gene: 4. CDR3 length: 13 residues. Germline V gene data show CDR1 as SEHNR and CDR2 as FQNEAQ (reference sequence). The CDR3 DNA follows: TGTGCCAGCAGCCTGGACAGGGAGGAGACCCAGTACTTC. This gives the protein CASSLDREETQYF.

This clonotype was seen more than once but under ten times. This chain links TRBV14 with TRBJ2-6; D is ambiguous. Germline V gives CDR1 SGHDN, CDR2 FVKESK. CDR3 length equals 16 residues. Trimming shortened V by 4 bases and J by 0 bases, and 10 bases separated the two germline ends. The DNA for the CDR3 is TGTGCCAGCAGCCGATATCCGATCTCTGGGGCCAACGTCCTGACTTTC. Protein product: CASSRYPISGANVLTF.

This clonotype was counted between two and nine times. The CDR3 nucleotides read TGTGCCAGCAGTCACGGGGTGGGGGTTGAAGCTTTCTTT. Amino acids: CASSHGVGVEAFF. The V gene is TRBV28, the J gene TRBJ1-1; D perhaps matches TRBD1 (5 bases). CDR1 MDHEN and CDR2 SYDVKM come from the germline V gene. The CDR3 is 13 residues long. V was shortened by 5 bases and J by 7 bases, with 14 bases between the two germline ends.

This clonotype was observed a handful of times. The chain uses TRBV28 and TRBJ1-2, with D possibly matching TRBD1 (6 bases). Trimming removed 4 bases from V and 5 bases from J, with 20 bases in between. This CDR3 contains 16 residues. Germline values: CDR1 MDHEN, CDR2 SYDVKM. The CDR3 region has the DNA TGTGCCAGCAGTTCGACTCCTGAAGACAGGACTTATGGCTACACCTTC. Translating it yields CASSSTPEDRTYGYTF.

This clonotype was detected a few times. The J gene is TRBJ1-2, the V gene TRBV6-2 or TRBV6-3, with 11 bases aligning to TRBD1. CDR1 and CDR2 from the germline V gene are MNHEY and SVGEGT. With 0 bases clipped from V and 6 bases from J, the junction kept 6 bases outside the gene matches. CDR3 size: 16 residues. In nucleotides, the CDR3 is TGTGCCAGCAGTTACTCGATATGGACAGGGGGCGATGGCTACACCTTC. Protein sequence: CASSYSIWTGGDGYTF.

The rearrangement links TRBV7-9 to TRBJ1-4, with 7 bases lining up with TRBD1. Per germline, CDR1 SEHNR and CDR2 FQNEAQ (reference sequence). Unmatched junction bases numbered 10, after V lost 7 bases and J lost 5 bases. The CDR3 spans 15 residues. The CDR3 DNA is TGTGCCAGCACCCCTCCGGGACAGCTAAATGAAAAACTGTTTTTT. It specifies CASTPPGQLNEKLFF.

The table lists this clonotype with many counts. The CDR3 nucleotides are TGTGCCAGCAGCTTAGCACGTGGCAACCTGAACACCGGGGAGCTGTTTTTT. Encoded protein: CASSLARGNLNTGELFF. This chain joins TRBV7-2 and TRBJ2-2; no firm D call. Germline assignment: CDR1 SGHTA and CDR2 FQGNSA. The CDR3 consists of 17 residues. The germline V and J ends were trimmed by 0 bases and 1 base, with 12 bases remaining between them. Combining the CDR3 with reference TRBV7-2 and TRBJ2-2 gives the whole variable domain GAGVSQSPSNKVTEKGKDVELRCDPISGHTALYWYRQSLGQGLEFLIYFQGNSAPDKSGLPSDRFSAERTGGSVSTLTIQRTQQEDSAVYLCASSLARGNLNTGELFFGEGSRLTVL.

This clonotype came up a few times. This chain uses TRBV28 with TRBJ2-7; D perhaps matches TRBD1 (6 bases). This CDR3 comprises 14 residues. CDR1 MDHEN and CDR2 SYDVKM come from the germline V gene. Trimming stripped 3 bases from V and 2 bases from J, with 11 bases between. The DNA for the CDR3 is TGTGCCAGCAGTTTGCGAAGGGGGACCTACGAGCAGTACTTC. It encodes CASSLRRGTYEQYF.